This T cell receptor (beta chain) comes out of a study of T cells in Graves' hyperthyroidism and ophthalmopathy. Germline CDR1 and CDR2: KGHDR and SFDVKD. This CDR3 is 12 amino acids long. The V end was cut by 4 bases, the J end by 5 bases, with 6 bases between. This clonotype occurred many times. RNA transcripts were the template for amplifying TCR beta CDR3 regions. Initially, a first-round RT-PCR of the TCR CDR3 employed the HTBI primer set. TCRdb passed the multiplex PCR reads through MiXCR, listing each CDR3 protein once. The top ten clones hold roughly 40% of a sample with around 270,000 distinct CDR3 sequences, roughly 20% of them seen once.

The V call is TRBV24-1, the J call TRBJ2-3; D uncertain. Material: blood. The TCR was taken from a man aged 50-59 years with Graves' ophthalmopathy. The CDR3: CATSDRRDTQYF. In nucleotides, the CDR3 is TGTGCCACCAGTGACCGCAGAGATACGCAGTATTTT.